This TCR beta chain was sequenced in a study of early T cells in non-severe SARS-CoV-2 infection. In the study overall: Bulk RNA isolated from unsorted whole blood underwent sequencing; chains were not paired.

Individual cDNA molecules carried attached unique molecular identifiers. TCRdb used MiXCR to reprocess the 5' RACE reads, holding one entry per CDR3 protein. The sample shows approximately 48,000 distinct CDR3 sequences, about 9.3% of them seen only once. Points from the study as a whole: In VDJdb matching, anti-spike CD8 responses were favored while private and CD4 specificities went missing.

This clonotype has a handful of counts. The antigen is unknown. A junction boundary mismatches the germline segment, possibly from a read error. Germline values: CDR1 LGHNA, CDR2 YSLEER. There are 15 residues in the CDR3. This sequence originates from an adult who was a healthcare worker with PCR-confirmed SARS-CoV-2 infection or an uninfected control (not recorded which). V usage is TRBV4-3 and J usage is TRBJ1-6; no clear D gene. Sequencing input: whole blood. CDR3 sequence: CTSSQDRRSNSPLHF. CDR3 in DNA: TGCACCAGCAGCCAAGATCGCCGGTCTAATTCACCCCTCCACTTT.